This is a list of T cell receptor beta chains from one sample in a study of cytomegalovirus exposure and HLA in healthy donors. The data were produced by immunoSEQ multiplex PCR, yet TCRdb's version contains in-frame clones alone and is incomplete. The sample includes approximately 170,000 clones, 75% to 90% of them seen just once. Source material: PBMCs. Receptor source: a human donor in good health. The CDR3 runs from the conserved cysteine through the conserved F or W. The D gene is left open where the match is weak. Clone sizes are given selectively: once, few, many, or a class where the clone is expanded.

-,TRBJ1-1,-,TRBV9,TGTGCCAGCAGCGGCCCCTTCCTCCTGGGGGCGACTGAAGCTTTCTTT,CASSGPFLLGATEAFF
-,TRBJ1-2,-,TRBV5-1,TGCGCCAGCAGCCCGTCGACAAGTTTCAACTATGGCTACACCTTC,CASSPSTSFNYGYTF
once,TRBJ1-6,-,TRBV5-1,TGCGCCAGCCAAGGCGGGGGGGACTTTGGTAATTCACCCCTCCACTTT,CASQGGGDFGNSPLHF
-,TRBJ1-5,TRBD1,TRBV18,TGTGCCAGCTCACCAGGGACAGGGGGGGACAATCAGCCCCAGCATTTT,CASSPGTGGDNQPQHF
-,TRBJ1-3,TRBD1,TRBV6-5,TGTGCCAGCAGTACGGACAGGTCCTCTGGAAACACCATATATTTT,CASSTDRSSGNTIYF
-,TRBJ1-5,-,TRBV4-3,TGCGCCAGCAGCCAAAAGAAACAGGGAGTGCTGAAGCCCCAGCATTTT,CASSQKKQGVLKPQHF
-,TRBJ1-4,-,TRBV11-2,TGTGCCAGCAGCTTAGACTCATTCAGTACAACTAATGAAAAACTGTTTTTT,CASSLDSFSTTNEKLFF
-,TRBJ1-5,-,TRBV13,TGTGCCAGCAGCTTGGAGAATCAGCCCCAGCATTTT,CASSLENQPQHF
few,TRBJ2-6,TRBD1,TRBV5-5,TGTGCCAGCAGCTCGAGGGGGCCTGGGGCCAACGTCCTGACTTTC,CASSSRGPGANVLTF
-,TRBJ1-2,TRBD1,TRBV11-2,TGTGCCAGCAGCTGGGGACAGGCAATTGGCTACACCTTC,CASSWGQAIGYTF
-,TRBJ1-1,TRBD1,TRBV11-2,TGTGCCAGCAGCTTCAGCTCGACAGGGGGCAACACTGAAGCTTTCTTT,CASSFSSTGGNTEAFF
-,TRBJ1-2,-,TRBV6-5,TGTGCCAGCAGTTACTTCGGGGGCTACACCTTC,CASSYFGGYTF
-,TRBJ1-6,-,TRBV6-6,TGTGCCAGTTTGGGCGCGGGTTCGGCCCTCCACTTT,CASLGAGSALHF
-,TRBJ1-4,TRBD1,TRBV5-6,TGTGCCAGCAGCCACCAGGGACAGGAAAAACTGTTTTTT,CASSHQGQEKLFF
-,TRBJ1-1,-,TRBV2,TGTGCCAGCAGTGACCGGGAGGGGACTGAAGCTTTCTTT,CASSDREGTEAFF
once,TRBJ1-1,-,TRBV5-1,TGCGCCAGCAGAGGACAGCGTGAAGCTTTCTTT,CASRGQREAFF